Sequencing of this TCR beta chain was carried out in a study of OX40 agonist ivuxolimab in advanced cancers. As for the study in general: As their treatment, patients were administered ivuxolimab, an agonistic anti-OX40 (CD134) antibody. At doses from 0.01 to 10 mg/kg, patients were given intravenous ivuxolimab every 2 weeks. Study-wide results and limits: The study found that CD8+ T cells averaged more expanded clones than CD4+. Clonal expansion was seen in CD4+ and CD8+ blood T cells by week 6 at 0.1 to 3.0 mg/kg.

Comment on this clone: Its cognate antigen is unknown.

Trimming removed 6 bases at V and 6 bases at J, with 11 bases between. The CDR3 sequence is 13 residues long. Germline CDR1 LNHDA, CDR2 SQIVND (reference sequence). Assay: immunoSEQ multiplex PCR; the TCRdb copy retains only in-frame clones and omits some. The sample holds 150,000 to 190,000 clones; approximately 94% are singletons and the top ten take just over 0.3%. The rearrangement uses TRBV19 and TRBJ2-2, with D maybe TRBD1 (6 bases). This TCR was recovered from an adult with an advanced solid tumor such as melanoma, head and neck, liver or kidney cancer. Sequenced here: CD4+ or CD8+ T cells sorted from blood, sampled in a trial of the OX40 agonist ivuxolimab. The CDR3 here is CASSVRGAGELFF. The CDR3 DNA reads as TGTGCCAGTAGCGTCAGGGGTGCCGGGGAGCTGTTTTTT.